The T cell receptor (beta chain) described here comes from a study of long-term antiretroviral therapy in people with HIV (dated 2022 in TCRdb). Describing the broader study: The earliest samples were collected approximately a decade before the 2015 WHO recommendation for immediate ART, a period when ART was typically delayed until CD4 counts fell. A retrospective serial study tested whether ART initiation and durable HIV suppression were associated with changes in peripheral blood TRB repertoire composition and diversity. About 35% of the 30 participants with HIV were female. A total of around 190 cryopreserved PBMC samples came from a few dozen adults with confirmed HIV infection and were collected serially over a mean of roughly 6 years (range 1-12). No cross-contamination during QIAcube processing was seen in test extractions of a monoclonal T-cell line run alongside 30 to 35 polyclonal samples. Broader findings and caveats from the paper: Because pre-ART samples had limited cell numbers, unsorted PBMC were profiled rather than sorted CD4+ and CD8+ T cells. CDR3 length ranges in HIV repertoires were narrower than in controls, and network structure suggested an antigen-experienced repertoire with only a slight naive shift after ART. The repertoire was dominated across all time points by expanded TRB clones identified before ART initiation, although this dominance was seen to fluctuate and to decrease in many PLHIV after ART. The samples span the years 2004 to 2017, and the ART regimens used at that time may not be as effective as current regimens. Inferences about post-ART repertoire changes were limited because no data were available on ART adherence, viral resistance or therapy changes. Owing to limited PBMC availability, only the TCR beta chain was sequenced, without alpha chain pairing. ART initiation was associated with a significant increase in TRB diversity, but diversity stayed significantly below transplant donor controls even after long-term ART.

To be included, a participant needed at least one PBMC sample from before ART initiation plus at least two post-ART samples. All participants with HIV were treated in the United States of America. Cryopreserved samples of roughly 0.95-10 million PBMC were thawed and washed before DNA extraction. At the time of the earliest PBMC sample, participants with HIV were aged between about 23 and 55 years. Per participant, PBMC samples came from 1-4 timepoints prior to ART initiation and 2-8 timepoints following ART initiation, for a median of 7 samples. For every participant, serial HIV viral load, CD4+ T-cell count, ART history and demographic data were obtained. Genomic DNA was extracted from unsorted PBMC with a Qiagen kit on a QIAcube, processed in batches of 12 samples. Points on this clone: Its specific antigen is unknown. Base qualities were left out, and no much larger clone turns up one base away. Other DNA sequences of this sample code for an identical CDR3.

Sequencing of the TRB variable region was done with the immunoSEQ hsTCRB v3.0 assay at survey level resolution. A depth of about 40,000-55,000 T-cell genomes per sample was targeted for TRB sequencing. TRB libraries were pooled and sequenced on an Illumina MiSeq using a v3 150-cycle kit. Per the source publication's procedure: Analysis of repertoires was carried out in R inside a reproducible Nextflow workflow spanning QC, data transformation and analysis. LymphoSeq2, an R package for exploring AIRR-Seq data, was used to implement the custom analyses. Four samples that produced fewer than 5000 total TRB sequences were removed, so some 190 HIV repertoires were analyzed. Among the approximately 200 retained HIV repertoires, some 60 were collected before ART initiation and roughly 130 were collected after ART initiation. Repertoires were downsampled to 5000 TRB nucleotide sequences, with summary statistics averaged over 100 downsampling iterations. TRB sequences were retained for analysis only if CDR3 regions of at least seven amino acids were present. A Shannon entropy-derived clonality score and the Gini coefficient were used to measure diversity. In the repertoire networks, any two of the top 5000 CDR3 amino acid sequences were connected whenever the two sequences differed by an edit distance of one. For TRB CDR3 amino acid sequences, GLIPH2 was used to predict antigen specificity groups and MHC restriction. To flag known associations with CMV, EBV, HIV or tissue antigens, CDR3 amino acid sequences were compared against VDJdb and McPAS-TCR. Pre-ART, post-ART and control groups were compared with Wilcoxon signed-rank tests and Holm-Bonferroni correction. Drawn from immuneACCESS, this table holds only the in-frame rearrangements with V and J called that TCRdb kept. Clones are partly lost; checked studies trace under half to an unresolved V gene and leave the rest unexplained. V and J calls and clone size are copied from that table; D and trimming were computed from the DNA. This sample is represented by approximately 12,000 clones; about three quarters of them were singletons. The ten largest clonotypes hold roughly 15% of the sample.

CDR1 DFQATT and CDR2 SNEGSKA were looked up in the germline V gene (reference sequence). Trimming takes 6 bases from V and 6 bases from J, and the germline ends sit 6 bases apart. The CDR3 sequence holds 10 residues, the cysteine and phenylalanine included. Solely the CDR3 DNA is kept, with 30 bases framed from the first base. The TCR sequence derives from a man aged 35 to 55 with HIV. The sequences come from unsorted PBMCs, collected roughly 3 years before starting antiretroviral therapy. This chain is built from TRBV20-1 and TRBJ2-1, with no reliable assignment of the D segment. The DNA is TGCAGTGCCTACCTCAATGAGCAGTTCTTC. Its protein reads: CSAYLNEQFF.